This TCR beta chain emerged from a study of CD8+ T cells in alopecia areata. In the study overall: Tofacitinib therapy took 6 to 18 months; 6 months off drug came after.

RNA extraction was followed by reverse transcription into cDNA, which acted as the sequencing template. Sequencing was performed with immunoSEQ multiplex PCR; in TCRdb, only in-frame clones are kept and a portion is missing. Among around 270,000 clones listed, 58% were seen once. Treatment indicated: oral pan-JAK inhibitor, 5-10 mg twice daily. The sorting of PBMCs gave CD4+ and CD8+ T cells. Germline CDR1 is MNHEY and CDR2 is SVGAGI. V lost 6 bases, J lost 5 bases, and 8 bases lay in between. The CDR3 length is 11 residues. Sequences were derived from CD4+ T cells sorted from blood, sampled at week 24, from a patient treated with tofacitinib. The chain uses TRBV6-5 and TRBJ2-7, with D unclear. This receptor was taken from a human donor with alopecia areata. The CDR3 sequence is CASSQDNEQYF. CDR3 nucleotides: TGTGCCAGCAGCCAAGACAACGAGCAGTACTTC.